One and the same sample provided the 5 T cell receptor beta chains below, sequenced in a study of blood T cells in healthy people across ages. A second PCR, run for about 7 to 12 cycles, used a sample-barcoded 5' primer plus a J-beta primer mix. TCRdb re-called the 5' RACE reads with MiXCR, one entry per CDR3 protein. The sample includes some 940,000 distinct CDR3 sequences, roughly 28% of them seen just once. The same sample was also used in a study of T cells of mothers and their children.

The sequencing input was blood. The receptors were gathered from a middle-aged woman in good health.

There are many counts of this clonotype. The J gene is TRBJ1-2, the V gene TRBV20-1; TRBD1 aligns across 8 bases. With V trimmed by 6 bases and J by 4 bases, 7 bases remained unmatched. Per the germline V gene, CDR1 is DFQATT and CDR2 is SNEGSKA (reference sequence). The CDR3 is 13 residues long. The CDR3 nucleotides read TGCAGTGCCATCACACAGGGGGTCTATGGCTACACCTTC. Translation gives CSAITQGVYGYTF.

V and J are TRBV5-5 and TRBJ1-2; TRBD1 matches at 8 bases. The CDR3 spans 14 residues. CDR1 is SGHKS and CDR2 is YYEKEE in the germline V gene (reference sequence). The V gene end was trimmed by 2 bases and the J gene end by 6 bases; junction bases not matched to a gene: 6. As DNA, the CDR3 is TGTGCCAGCAGCTTCTGGGACAGGAGGGATGGCTACACCTTC. Protein product: CASSFWDRRDGYTF.

About this clonotype itself: The germline gene is not matched at one end of the junction; a read error may be the cause. The chain recombines TRBV19 with TRBJ2-3; D perhaps matches TRBD2 (5 bases). The CDR3 runs to 11 residues. Germline V lookup: CDR1 LNHDA, CDR2 SQIVND (reference sequence). The CDR3 region has the DNA TGTGCCAGTACGAAGGAGGATACGCGGTATTTT. Residues: CASTKEDTRYF.

This clonotype was found a few times. J is TRBJ2-7 and V is TRBV11-2, with TRBD1 matching over 7 bases. This CDR3 has 13 residues. V shed 6 bases and J 5 bases; nucleotides not matched to a gene: 7. Looked up from germline, CDR1 is SGHAT and CDR2 is FQNNGV. The chain's CDR3 is CASRPTGIHEQYF. The DNA for the CDR3 is TGTGCCAGCAGACCGACAGGGATCCACGAGCAGTACTTC.

A few counts support this clonotype. The rearrangement joins TRBV18 to TRBJ2-1; D remains ambiguous. Germline loops: CDR1 KGHSH, CDR2 LQKENI. V lost 2 bases, J lost 5 bases, and 7 bases lay in between. There are 13 residues in the CDR3. The CDR3 sequence is CASSPLRDNEQFF. The DNA of the CDR3 is TGTGCCAGCTCACCATTGAGAGACAATGAGCAGTTCTTC.